Only a few counts were recorded for the clone carrying this TCR beta chain. The data are from a study of blood T cell repertoires in COVID-19. The table came from immunoSEQ multiplex PCR; TCRdb's copy has only in-frame clones and leaves some out. Among approximately 300,000 clones, about 80% were seen once, and the ten largest hold 15% to 19%. CDR1 and CDR2 (germline): MDHEN, SYDVKM. With V trimmed by 5 bases and J by 9 bases, 22 bases remained unmatched. CDR3 length equals 17 residues. The chain couples TRBV28 to TRBJ2-7, with 7 nucleotides matching TRBD2. Material: peripheral blood. The origin of this receptor is a person aged 70 to 80 with COVID-19, enrolled during active disease. The DNA for the CDR3 is TGTGCCAGCAGTGAACAAGGTGGGCTAGCGGTACGGGGCGGGCAGTACTTC. As protein: CASSEQGGLAVRGGQYF.